The present entry profiles one T cell receptor beta chain with its context. Its antigen has not been determined. No per-base quality is available; no much larger clone lies one base away. The roughly 37 donors, aged about 6 to 95 years, were systemically healthy Caucasian individuals from Russia. Each donor gave 8 to 10 milliliters of peripheral blood, collected into EDTA-treated Vacutainer tubes. Ficoll-Paque density-gradient centrifugation was used to isolate PBMCs, with at least 6 million obtained per sample. Total RNA, at least 6 micrograms per sample, was extracted from PBMCs with Trizol reagent. For every donor, flow cytometry on a PBMC aliquot measured the percentage of naive CD45RAhigh/CD27high T cells. To prepare the library, 5' RACE was applied. Instrument used: Illumina HiSeq 2500. A second about 7 to 12 cycle PCR used a sample-barcoded 5' primer and a J-beta primer mix. Each TCR beta cDNA molecule received a unique molecular identifier from a template-switch 5' adaptor carrying 12 random nucleotides. Each sample yielded at least 2.5 million CDR3-containing paired-end reads. All of the RNA was converted into first-strand cDNA using the Mint cDNA synthesis kit, with a TRBC-specific oligonucleotide serving as the primer. All cDNA was treated with uracil-DNA glycosylase and then went through a first 18-cycle PCR with the universal primers M1SS and BC2_uni_R. For the original study's pipeline: Normalization of each sample was performed by random selection of 1 million high-quality reads, each carrying a distinct molecular identifier. Reads sharing molecular identifiers were discarded rather than binned into consensus sequences. MiTCR, set to a Q25 quality threshold and the strictest error-elimination algorithm, was used for CDR3 identification, clonotype clustering and error correction. A nonparametric unseen species model using Euler transformation provided a lower-bound estimate of total TCR beta diversity. TCRdb trimmed public reads at Q25 via fastp, called clones via MiXCR and kept in-frame beta chains. When rows share a CDR3 protein, they turn into one entry using the most common DNA and genes. TCRdb, not the original authors, processed these V and J calls. The sample yields about 2 million distinct CDR3 sequences; less than 50% were counted once. Clones ranked in the top ten supply approximately 2.1% of the sample.

This entry belongs to a study of blood T cells in healthy people across ages (dated by TCRdb to the mid-2010s). Background for the entire study: In model experiments, template switching captured about one uniquely barcoded TCR beta cDNA molecule for every two T cells. The study measured age-related changes in TCR beta repertoire diversity using deep sequencing normalized with unique cDNA molecular identifiers. Donors were grouped into four age groups: young (average 16 years), middle-aged (roughly 40), aged (over 55) and long-lived (over 80). To avoid experimental bias, donors of different ages were randomly spread across the sequencing lanes. Using the same blood draw, the study looked at two additional independent replicas of 1 million unique cDNA reads for two donors, one aged 18 to 30 and the other aged 80 or older.

Compared with germline, V lacks 4 bases and J lacks 3 bases; bases without a gene match: 16. CDR1 and CDR2 were assigned from the germline V gene (reference sequence) as SEHNR and FQNEAQ. The CDR3 has 19 amino acids, counting the end cysteine and phenylalanine. Of the read, only the CDR3 DNA is kept; its 57 bases are in frame from base 1. Study-wide conclusions, independent of this receptor: Estimates of total diversity from one million sequenced T cells were regarded as lower bounds and underestimates. The long-lived group showed more naive CD4+ T cells, fewer expanded clones and increased TCR diversity than the aged group, suggesting age selection. Because profiling used bulk unsorted PBMCs, naive and antigen-experienced compartments could not be compared conclusively. There was a strong correlation between observed TCR beta diversity and the percentage of naive T cells measured by flow cytometry. Observed TCR beta diversity per million T cells fell roughly linearly with age, and a significant reduction was already apparent by age around 40. Donor CMV infection status was unknown, potentially confounding age-related changes in expanded clonotypes.

Recombination linked TRBV7-9 to TRBJ2-1, with 9 bases in between that match TRBD2. The receptor comes from a woman between 40 and 50 years old in good health. The source material was blood. In nucleotide form, the sequence is TGTGCCAGCAGCTCCTCCACAACCAAAATAGCGGGGGTCTACAATGAGCAGTTCTTC. The encoded protein is CASSSSTTKIAGVYNEQFF.